The clone carrying this TCR beta chain showed up many times. Its target is unknown. Described time point: pre-sensitization, week 0. Stated treatment: therapeutic diphenylcyclopropenone sensitization with weekly scalp DPC. The sample comes from a study of human T cells and chemical hapten exposure. General study findings and limits: Counts of TCRs above 1 in 1000 frequency stayed unchanged with DPC sensitization.

V was clipped by 3 bases and J by 6 bases; unmatched bases: 13. Per the germline V gene, CDR1 is KGHSH and CDR2 is LQKENI. This CDR3 comprises 16 residues. Unique molecular identifiers were linked by the library to individual cDNA molecules. One entry per CDR3 protein, called by TCRdb with MiXCR from the RACE reads. Here the sample spans about 300,000 distinct CDR3 sequences, about 5% being singletons. This material consisted of whole blood, taken in connection with sensitization to the hapten diphenylcyclopropenone (DPC). The rearrangement links TRBV18 to TRBJ1-2; 7 nucleotides align to TRBD1. The origin of this receptor is a woman under 30 with alopecia areata. Some clones in this sample may be carry-over from other donors' samples. CDR3 coding DNA: TGTGCCAGCTCACCGCAATCAGGGGGAAGGGAAAATGGCTACACCTTC. This sequence encodes CASSPQSGGRENGYTF.